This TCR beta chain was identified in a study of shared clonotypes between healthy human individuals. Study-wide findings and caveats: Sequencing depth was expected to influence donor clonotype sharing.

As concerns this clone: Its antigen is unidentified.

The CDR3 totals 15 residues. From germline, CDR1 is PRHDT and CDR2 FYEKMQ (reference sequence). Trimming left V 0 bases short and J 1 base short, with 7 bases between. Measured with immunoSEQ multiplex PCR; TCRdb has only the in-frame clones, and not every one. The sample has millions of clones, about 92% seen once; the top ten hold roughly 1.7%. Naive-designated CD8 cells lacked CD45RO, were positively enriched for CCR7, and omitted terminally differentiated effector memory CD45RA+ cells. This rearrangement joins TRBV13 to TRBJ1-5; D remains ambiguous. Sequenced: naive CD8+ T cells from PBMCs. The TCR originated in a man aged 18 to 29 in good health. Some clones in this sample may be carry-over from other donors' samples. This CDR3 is CASSLGPGSNQPQHF. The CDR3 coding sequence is TGTGCCAGCAGCTTAGGCCCGGGGAGCAATCAGCCCCAGCATTTT.